A single sample gave rise to the 16 T cell receptor beta chains below, sequenced in a study of T cell responses to AZD1222 COVID-19 vaccine. TCRdb's table, derived via immunoSEQ multiplex PCR, lists solely in-frame clones and lacks some. The sample has about 200,000 clones; more than 85% are singletons. The source was peripheral blood, collected 28 days after the second AZD1222 dose. These receptors were collected from an adult who received the AZD1222 COVID-19 vaccine.

The chain recombines TRBV5-1 with TRBJ1-1; no definite D call. The CDR3 contains 13 residues. Germline V gene lookup returns CDR1 SGHRS and CDR2 YFSETQ. The V and J ends lost 4 bases and 0 bases respectively, with 7 bases between them. The CDR3 sequence is CASSVQMNTEAFF. The CDR3 DNA sequence: TGCGCCAGCAGCGTTCAGATGAACACTGAAGCTTTCTTT.

The chain carries TRBV5-5 and TRBJ1-1; D remains ambiguous. Trimming took 0 bases from V and 1 from J, leaving 4 bases between them. CDR1 is SGHKS and CDR2 is YYEKEE in the germline V gene (reference sequence). The CDR3 is made up of 13 amino acids. CDR3 coding DNA: TGTGCCAGCAGCTTGGCACAGAACACTGAAGCTTTCTTT. As protein: CASSLAQNTEAFF.

The gene calls are TRBV6-5 and TRBJ1-5; D may be TRBD1 (6 bases). V gave up 5 bases and J gave up 7 bases, with 12 bases separating them. CDR1 MNHEY and CDR2 SVGAGI come from the germline V gene. The CDR3 has 13 residues. The CDR3 region has the DNA TGTGCCAGCAGTCTGACAGGACCCCAGCCCCAGCATTTT. Translating gives CASSLTGPQPQHF.

This clone has only one observation. The DNA of the CDR3 is TGTGCCAGCAGCTTGAGGACTTCCTACAATGAGCAGTTCTTC. Protein: CASSLRTSYNEQFF. The chain has TRBV7-2 and TRBJ2-1, with a tentative D call TRBD2 (5 bases). The CDR3 is 14 amino acids. V shed 3 bases and J shed 1 base, with 7 bases lying between them. The germline CDR1 and CDR2 sequences are SGHTA and FQGNSA.

The V and J genes are TRBV14 and TRBJ2-7; a possible D gene is TRBD2 (6 bases). Germline V gene lookup returns CDR1 SGHDN and CDR2 FVKESK. This CDR3 comprises 14 residues. V dropped 4 bases and J dropped 2 bases, with 12 bases sitting between them. The CDR3: CASSPRDWTYEQYF. The DNA for the CDR3 is TGTGCCAGCAGCCCCAGGGACTGGACCTACGAGCAGTACTTC.

CDR3 bases: TGTGCCATCAGTGAGTCGCGGGGGGCGGGAGATACGCAGTATTTT. Amino acid sequence: CAISESRGAGDTQYF. The rearrangement joins TRBV10-3 to TRBJ2-3; 8 nucleotides line up with TRBD2. J lost 5 bases, V lost 0 bases, and 4 bases had no gene match. The CDR3 spans 15 residues. The germline gives CDR1 ENHRY, CDR2 SYGVKD.

J is TRBJ1-2 and V is TRBV19, with D unresolved. Deletions cut 7 bases from V and 8 bases from J, with 14 bases between. The germline gives CDR1 LNHDA, CDR2 SQIVND (reference sequence). This CDR3 region has 12 residues. In DNA, the CDR3 is TGTGCCAGTACCCGGGCCCGAGAGGGCTACACCTTC. Its protein is CASTRAREGYTF.

The chain recombines TRBV3-1 (or the pseudogene TRBV3-2) with TRBJ2-3; D is ambiguous. CDR1 and CDR2 (germline): LGHDT, YNNKEL (reference sequence). CDR3 size: 14 residues. Trimming stripped 1 base from V and 0 bases from J, with 5 bases between. The CDR3 region is CASSQVWSTDTQYF. The CDR3, as DNA: TGTGCCAGCAGCCAAGTCTGGAGCACAGATACGCAGTATTTT.

The chain carries TRBV6-5 and TRBJ2-3; D is unresolved. V lost 11 bases and J lost 5, with 11 bases in between. This CDR3 is 11 amino acids long. Germline V lookup: CDR1 MNHEY, CDR2 SVGAGI. Here the CDR3 reads CASVKGDTQYF. The DNA for the CDR3 is TGTGCCTCGGTTAAGGGAGATACGCAGTATTTT.

V gene TRBV7-8 combines with J gene TRBJ2-7, with TRBD1 identical over 9 bases. In germline, CDR1 is SGHVS, CDR2 FQNEAQ. This CDR3 is built from 14 residues. Germline trimming cut 2 bases from V and 6 bases from J; bases unmatched to any gene: 5. The CDR3 is CASSLTRDRAEQYF. The CDR3, as DNA: TGTGCCAGCAGCTTAACGCGGGACAGGGCCGAGCAGTACTTC.

This clone was seen only once. The chain joins TRBV6-2 or TRBV6-3 to TRBJ2-7, with D maybe TRBD1 (5 bases). Germline V gene sequence: CDR1 MNHEY, CDR2 SVGEGT. This CDR3 has 13 amino acids. The ends were cut back, 4 bases at V and 3 bases at J, with 10 bases in the middle. The CDR3 region is CASSSRQGYEQYF. The CDR3 DNA reads TGTGCCAGCAGTTCGAGGCAGGGCTACGAGCAGTACTTC.

This clone was found once. The chain joins TRBV28 to TRBJ2-1; 8 positions match TRBD1. This CDR3 contains 13 residues. J gave up 9 bases and V 5 bases, and 6 bases lay outside the gene matches. Germline CDR1 and CDR2: MDHEN and SYDVKM. CDR3 nucleotide sequence: TGTGCCAGCAGTCGCGACAGGGGTTTTGAGCAGTTCTTC. It specifies CASSRDRGFEQFF.

The chain joins TRBV3-1 (or the pseudogene TRBV3-2) to TRBJ1-1, with 8 bases matching TRBD1. V dropped 5 bases and J dropped 3; count of bases not matched to a gene: 8. The germline CDR1 and CDR2 sequences are LGHDT and YNNKEL (reference sequence). CDR3 size: 15 residues. The CDR3: CASSKKWDRHTEAFF. The CDR3 bases are TGTGCCAGCAGCAAAAAGTGGGACAGGCACACTGAAGCTTTCTTT.

This chain joins TRBV28 and TRBJ2-1; D remains unclear. Deletions cut 2 bases from V and 2 bases from J, with 1 base between. In germline, CDR1 is MDHEN, CDR2 SYDVKM. The CDR3 has 12 residues. The CDR3 spells CASSLPYNEQFF. DNA of the CDR3: TGTGCCAGCAGTTTACCCTACAATGAGCAGTTCTTC.

V usage is TRBV5-1 and J usage is TRBJ2-2, with 8 bases matching TRBD2. The J segment lost 6 bases and the V segment lost 3 bases, leaving 7 bases of the junction unmatched. The CDR3 runs 15 residues. In germline, CDR1 is SGHRS, CDR2 YFSETQ. CDR3 sequence (DNA): TGCGCCAGCAGCTGGGGGACTAGAGGGTCCGGGGAGCTGTTTTTT. The encoded protein is CASSWGTRGSGELFF.

The chain combines TRBV10-3 with TRBJ1-2; D is unclear. CDR3 length: 13 amino acids. Germline CDR1 reads ENHRY; CDR2 reads SYGVKD. The V end was cut by 2 bases, the J end by 2 bases, with 6 bases between. The CDR3 here is CAISERGNYGYTF. CDR3 DNA: TGTGCCATCAGTGAGAGAGGGAACTATGGCTACACCTTC.